These T cell receptor beta chains were read from a single sample in a study of blood T cells in healthy people across ages. From the 5' RACE reads, TCRdb called clonotypes with MiXCR, one entry per CDR3 protein. This sample has about 1.1 million distinct CDR3 sequences, with more than 30% found just once. The sample was blood. The receptors were sampled from a man between 18 and 35 years old in good health. The CDR3 runs from the conserved cysteine through the conserved F or W. The D gene is left open where the match is weak. Clone size is shown for a subset of rows, as once, few, many or a class of expanded clone.

>TRBJ2-2|18|TRBD2|TRBV9|-
TGTGCCAGCAGCGTAGCTGTAGCGGGGGCCTCGAACACCGGGGAGCTGTTTTTT
CASSVAVAGASNTGELFF
>TRBJ2-3|11|-|TRBV29-1|few
TGCAGCGGCCCCGAGGGGGATACGCAGTATTTT
CSGPEGDTQYF
>TRBJ1-2|14|-|TRBV4-3|-
TGCGCCAGCAGCCAGAGGAGTGAAGCGGCCCGCTACACCTTC
CASSQRSEAARYTF
>TRBJ2-1|14|TRBD2|TRBV9|-
TGTGCCAGCAGCGTCGGGCGGGGGGTTGGCGAGCAGTTCTTC
CASSVGRGVGEQFF
>TRBJ2-7|13|-|TRBV28|-
TGTGCCGCCATCACCCCAGAGGGAGGCGAGCAGTACTTC
CAAITPEGGEQYF
>TRBJ2-3|15|TRBD1|TRBV5-5|-
TGTGCCAGCAGCTTCGGGCAGGGGGCTCCAGATACGCAGTATTTT
CASSFGQGAPDTQYF
>TRBJ1-5|15|-|TRBV20-1|-
TGCAGTGCTAGAGATTTAGGCTCCGCCAATCAGCCCCAGCATTTT
CSARDLGSANQPQHF
>TRBJ2-5|15|-|TRBV10-2|few
TGCGCCAGCAGGTTCAGGGCATTAGCTGGGGACGGGCAGTACTTC
CASRFRALAGDGQYF
>TRBJ1-2|16|TRBD1|TRBV4-1|-
TGCGCCAGCAGCCAAGATAGGACAGGGCCTAACTATGGCTACACCTTC
CASSQDRTGPNYGYTF
>TRBJ2-5|16|TRBD2|TRBV20-1|-
TGCAGTGCTAGAGATCCGACCCTGGGACGGGAGGAGACCCAGAACTTC
CSARDPTLGREETQNF
>TRBJ2-1|13|-|TRBV2|-
TGTGCCAGCACATGGACCCCGAACAATGAGCGGTTCTTC
CASTWTPNNERFF
>TRBJ2-3|10|-|TRBV3-1|once
TGTGCCAGCCAGGGGTTCGCGCAGTATTTT
CASQGFAQYF
>TRBJ1-5|13|-|TRBV20-1|-
TGCAGTGCTAGAGAGACGGGTGGGAGGCCCCAGCATTTT
CSARETGGRPQHF
>TRBJ1-4|14|-|TRBV7-2|-
TGCGCCAGCAGCTGGGGGGCATCTAATGAAAAACTGTTTTTT
CASSWGASNEKLFF
>TRBJ1-1|13|TRBD1|TRBV10-3|few
TGTGCCATCACGGGGCAGGGGGAGGCTGAAGCTTTCTTT
CAITGQGEAEAFF
>TRBJ2-3|16|TRBD2|TRBV7-2|few
TGTGCCAGCAGCTCCCGAACTAGCGGATACGCAGATACGCAGTATTTT
CASSSRTSGYADTQYF
>TRBJ1-2|13|-|TRBV6-1|many
TGTGCCAGCAGTGAATCCAGGGCAAATGGCTACACCTTC
CASSESRANGYTF
>TRBJ1-1|16|-|TRBV7-2|few
TGTGCCAGCAGCTTAGTAGACGGGGGGGTGAACACTGAAGCTTTCTTT
CASSLVDGGVNTEAFF
>TRBJ2-2|16|TRBD2|TRBV12-3/TRBV12-4|many
TGTGCCAGCAGTTTGCTAGCGGGGGATGCCACCGGGGAGCTGTTTTTT
CASSLLAGDATGELFF
>TRBJ1-5|14|-|TRBV20-1|-
TGCAGTGCTAGAACAGGGCACAGCAATCAGCCCCAGCATTTT
CSARTGHSNQPQHF
>TRBJ2-7|15|TRBD1|TRBV28|few
TGTGCCAGCACCCCCGGGACAGGCGTTCACTACGAGCAGTACTTC
CASTPGTGVHYEQYF
>TRBJ2-7|16|TRBD1|TRBV12-5|few
TGTGCTAGTGGTTTGTACGGGACAGCTGAGGGCAATGAGCAGTACTTC
CASGLYGTAEGNEQYF
>TRBJ1-2|15|TRBD1|TRBV6-4|-
TGTGCCAGCAGTGACGGCACAGGGGAGGACTATGGCTACACCTTC
CASSDGTGEDYGYTF
>TRBJ1-5|14|TRBD1|TRBV20-1|-
TGCAGTGCTAGCCAGACAGGGCGAAATCAGCCCCAGCATTTT
CSASQTGRNQPQHF
>TRBJ1-1|13|-|TRBV20-1|-
TGCAGTGCTAGAGATACAAGGGGTACTGAAGCTTTCTTT
CSARDTRGTEAFF
>TRBJ2-3|16|-|TRBV4-3|-
TGCGCCAGCAGCCGCACCGGGACTCAACCCACAGATACGCAGTATTTT
CASSRTGTQPTDTQYF
>TRBJ1-1|14|-|TRBV28|-
TGTGCCAGCAGGGGGGGGACCTCGAACACTGAAGCTTTCTTT
CASRGGTSNTEAFF
>TRBJ1-2|15|TRBD1|TRBV7-2|few
TGTGCCAGCAGCTTATCCGGGACAGGGAACTATGGCTACACCTTC
CASSLSGTGNYGYTF
>TRBJ2-1|15|-|TRBV25-1|-
TGTGCCAGCAGTCTCGGGTCGTACTCCTACAATGAGCAGTTCTTC
CASSLGSYSYNEQFF
>TRBJ1-2|16|-|TRBV14|-
TGTGCCAGCAGCCAAGATCGGCGAAGGGACGGCTATGGCTACACCTTC
CASSQDRRRDGYGYTF
>TRBJ2-7|14|-|TRBV6-2/TRBV6-3|-
TGTGCCAGCAGGCCCTACCTAGGAAGGTACGAGCAGTACTTC
CASRPYLGRYEQYF
>TRBJ1-2|14|-|TRBV7-2|-
TGTGCCAGCAGATCCCGGGACTCTAACTATGGCTACACCTTC
CASRSRDSNYGYTF
>TRBJ1-2|14|TRBD1|TRBV20-1|-
TGCAGTGCTGGAAGGGACAGGGGAATCTATGGCTACACCTTC
CSAGRDRGIYGYTF
>TRBJ1-2|12|-|TRBV25-1|-
TGTGCCAGCAGCGACCTCAGAGGAGTCTACACCTTC
CASSDLRGVYTF
>TRBJ1-6|15|-|TRBV10-2|few
TGCGCCAGCAGTGTGGCGCAGGGATCTAGTTCACCCCTCCACTTT
CASSVAQGSSSPLHF
>TRBJ1-4|13|-|TRBV12-3/TRBV12-4|-
TGTGCCAGCAGTTGGAACAGCCATGAAAAACTGTTTTTT
CASSWNSHEKLFF
>TRBJ1-4|16|-|TRBV12-3/TRBV12-4|-
TGTGCCAGCAGTTTAGCGCCGAAGGTATATGATGAAAAACTGTTTTTT
CASSLAPKVYDEKLFF
>TRBJ2-3|15|TRBD1|TRBV29-1|many
TGCAGCGTAACGGGACAGCTACCAAGCACAGATACGCAGTATTTT
CSVTGQLPSTDTQYF
>TRBJ1-2|14|-|TRBV21-1|few
TGTGCCAGCAGCAAACGCGAGTTTAACTATGGCTACACCTTC
CASSKREFNYGYTF
>TRBJ2-1|17|TRBD2|TRBV5-1|few
TGCGCCAGCAGCTCTGGGGCCCTGACTAGCGGGGTTAATGAGCAGTTCTTC
CASSSGALTSGVNEQFF
>TRBJ1-4|12|-|TRBV25-1|-
TGTGCCAGCAGTGACCTCCCCGGTGGGCTGTTTTTT
CASSDLPGGLFF
>TRBJ1-1|13|-|TRBV15|once
TGTGCCACCAGCAGAGATCTTGAGGCGGAAGCTTTCTTT
CATSRDLEAEAFF
>TRBJ2-7|15|-|TRBV20-1|-
TGCAGTGCTAGTTCCGCGCGGGCCCTGACCTACGAGCAGTACTTC
CSASSARALTYEQYF
>TRBJ1-1|14|-|TRBV5-1|few
TGCGCCAGCAGCGAGGGATTAGGAAACACTGAAGCTTTCTTT
CASSEGLGNTEAFF
>TRBJ2-5|14|TRBD1|TRBV10-3|many
TGTGCCATCAGTGAAGGGGACAGCCAAGAGACCCAGTACTTC
CAISEGDSQETQYF
>TRBJ2-5|14|-|TRBV6-4|few
TGTGCCAGCAGTGAAGGAGGGATTTGGGAGACCCAGTACTTC
CASSEGGIWETQYF
>TRBJ1-4|17|TRBD1|TRBV20-1|-
TGCAGTGCTAGTCCGCCCGCCCAGGACAGGGGAACCGAAAAACTGTTTTTT
CSASPPAQDRGTEKLFF
>TRBJ1-5|15|TRBD1|TRBV3-1|-
TGTGCCAGCAGCTCCACGACAGGGCGAGGTCAGCCCCAGCATTTT
CASSSTTGRGQPQHF
>TRBJ1-5|13|-|TRBV6-6|few
TGTGCCAGCAGGGTACACGATCTTCAGCCCCAGCATTTT
CASRVHDLQPQHF
>TRBJ1-6|14|TRBD1|TRBV6-1|-
TGTGCCAGCAGCTGGGACAGAAGACATTCACCCCTCCACTTT
CASSWDRRHSPLHF
>TRBJ2-2|16|-|TRBV6-5|-
TGTGCCAGCAGCCGATCAGGGACGGTGAACACCGGGGAGCTGTTTTTT
CASSRSGTVNTGELFF
>TRBJ1-6|16|TRBD1|TRBV20-1|few
TGCAGTGCTAGAGGGACAGGGGGCGGGGATAATTCACCCCTCCACTTT
CSARGTGGGDNSPLHF
>TRBJ1-2|15|TRBD1|TRBV12-3/TRBV12-4|many
TGTGCCAGCACTATAGGACAGGGGCTGCGGTATGGCTACACCTTC
CASTIGQGLRYGYTF
>TRBJ2-7|12|-|TRBV2|-
TGTGCCAGCAGTGAGGGAAACAATGAGCAGTACTTC
CASSEGNNEQYF
>TRBJ1-1|15|-|TRBV14|-
TGTGCCAGCAGCCCGAGGGCCCGGGGAGGAACTGAAGCTTTCTTT
CASSPRARGGTEAFF
>TRBJ1-2|15|-|TRBV9|few
TGTGCCAGCAGCGGACTTTGGGGAACCGGCTATGGCTACACCTTC
CASSGLWGTGYGYTF
>TRBJ1-2|17|TRBD1|TRBV11-2|-
TGTGCCAGCAGCTTAGCGGTTTTAGGGGGCGCGGACTATGGCTACACCTTC
CASSLAVLGGADYGYTF
>TRBJ2-7|14|-|TRBV5-1|few
TGCGCCAGCAGCTTGCGGCAGGGGATGGGGGAGCAGTACTTC
CASSLRQGMGEQYF
>TRBJ2-7|13|-|TRBV5-1|-
TGCGCCAGCAGCATCGGGATATACAATGAGCAGTACTTC
CASSIGIYNEQYF